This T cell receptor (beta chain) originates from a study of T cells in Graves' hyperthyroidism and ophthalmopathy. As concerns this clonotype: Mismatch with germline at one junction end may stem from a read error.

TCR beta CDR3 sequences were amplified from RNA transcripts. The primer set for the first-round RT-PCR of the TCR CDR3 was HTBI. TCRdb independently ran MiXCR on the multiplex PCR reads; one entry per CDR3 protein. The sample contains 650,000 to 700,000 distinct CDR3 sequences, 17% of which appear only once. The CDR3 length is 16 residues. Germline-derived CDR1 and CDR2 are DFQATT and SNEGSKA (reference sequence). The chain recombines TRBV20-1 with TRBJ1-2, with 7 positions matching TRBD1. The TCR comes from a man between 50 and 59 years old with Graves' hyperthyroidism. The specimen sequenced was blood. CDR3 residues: CNARASGQADNYGYTF. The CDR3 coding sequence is TGCAATGCTAGAGCCTCTGGACAGGCGGATAACTATGGCTACACCTTC.